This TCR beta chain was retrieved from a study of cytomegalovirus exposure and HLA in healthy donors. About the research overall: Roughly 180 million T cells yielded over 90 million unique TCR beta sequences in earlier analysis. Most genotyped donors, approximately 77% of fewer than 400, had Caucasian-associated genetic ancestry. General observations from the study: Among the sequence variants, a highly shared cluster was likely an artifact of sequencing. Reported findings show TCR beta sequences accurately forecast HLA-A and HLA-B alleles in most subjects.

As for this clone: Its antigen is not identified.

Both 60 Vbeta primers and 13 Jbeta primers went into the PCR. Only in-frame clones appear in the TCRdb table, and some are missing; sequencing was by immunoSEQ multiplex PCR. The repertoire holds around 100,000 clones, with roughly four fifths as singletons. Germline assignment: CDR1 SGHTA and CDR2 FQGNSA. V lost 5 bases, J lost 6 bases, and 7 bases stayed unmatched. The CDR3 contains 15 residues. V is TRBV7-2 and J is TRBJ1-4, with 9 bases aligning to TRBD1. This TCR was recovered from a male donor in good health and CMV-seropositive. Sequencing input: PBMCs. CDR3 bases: TGTGCCAGCAGCCTAGGGGGACAGGGCTATGAAAAACTGTTTTTT. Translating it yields CASSLGGQGYEKLFF.